The 8 T cell receptor beta chains listed next were all sequenced from one sample in a study of CD8+ T cells in alopecia areata. Treatment reported: oral pan-JAK inhibitor, 5-10 mg twice daily. Isolated RNA was reverse transcribed into cDNA used as the sequencing template. The assay was immunoSEQ multiplex PCR, and TCRdb's table has in-frame clones only and misses some. Counted here are a few hundred thousand clones, 66% occurring once; the ten biggest clones make up 0.95% to 1.5%. The sample here was CD4+ T cells sorted from blood, taken between weeks 44 and 45, from a patient treated with tofacitinib. The origin of the receptors is a human donor with alopecia areata.

CDR3 protein: CASREDSNQPQHF. Here the CDR3 DNA reads TGTGCCAGCAGGGAGGACAGCAATCAGCCCCAGCATTTT. The genes are TRBV2 and TRBJ1-5; the D is unclear. V was trimmed by 6 bases and J by 1 base, leaving 7 bases between them. The CDR3 has 13 amino acids. From germline, CDR1 is SNHLY and CDR2 FYNNEI.

This clone was seen more than once but under ten times. The chain is built from TRBV7-2 and TRBJ2-3; D not resolved. This CDR3 has 15 amino acids. V was cut by 5 bases and J by 0 bases, with 12 bases left in between. The germline V gene encodes CDR1 SGHTA and CDR2 FQGNSA. CDR3: CASSQLPASTDTQYF. The CDR3 DNA follows: TGTGCCAGCAGCCAACTACCGGCTAGCACAGATACGCAGTATTTT.

The rearrangement uses TRBV6-5 and TRBJ1-6; D is unresolved. There are 13 residues in the CDR3. The germline CDR1 and CDR2 sequences are MNHEY and SVGAGI. Trimming stripped 7 bases from V and 7 bases from J, with 11 bases between. CDR3 protein: CASTPAGNSPLHF. The CDR3 DNA reads as TGTGCCAGCACCCCGGCGGGGAATTCACCCCTCCACTTT.

The genes are TRBV29-1 and TRBJ2-5; no clear D gene. The CDR3 consists of 10 residues. Trimming cost V 4 bases and J 5 bases, with 5 bases left between them. Germline V gives CDR1 SQVTM, CDR2 ANQGSEA. CDR3 amino acids: CSVGKETQYF. In DNA form, the CDR3 reads TGCAGCGTTGGAAAGGAGACCCAGTACTTC.

This clone was seen only a few times. The rearrangement joins TRBV7-3 to TRBJ2-6; D remains ambiguous. The V end lost 4 bases, the J end lost 0 bases, and 4 bases lay between the germline ends. The CDR3 runs to 14 residues. Looked up from germline, CDR1 is SGHTA and CDR2 is FQGTGA. The CDR3 region has the DNA TGTGCCAGCAGCTCCAGCTCTGGGGCCAACGTCCTGACTTTC. Amino acid sequence: CASSSSSGANVLTF.

V is TRBV6-6 and J is TRBJ2-2; no clear D gene. V was cut by 8 bases and J by 1 base, with 17 bases left in between. Germline V gives CDR1 MNHNY, CDR2 SVGAGI (reference sequence). This CDR3 contains 16 residues. The CDR3, as DNA: TGTGCCAGCGGCCGTAATGGGCCGGGGAACACCGGGGAGCTGTTTTTT. This encodes CASGRNGPGNTGELFF.

V gene TRBV6-6 combines with J gene TRBJ1-5; D is unclear. The CDR3 extends over 14 amino acids. From germline, CDR1 is MNHNY and CDR2 SVGAGI (reference sequence). Trimming removed 0 bases from V and 4 bases from J, with 7 bases in between. The CDR3 nucleotides are TGTGCCAGCAGTTACTCGGCCGGGAATCAGCCCCAGCATTTT. This gives the protein CASSYSAGNQPQHF.

The V and J genes are TRBV11-2 and TRBJ2-1; the match to TRBD1 covers 9 bases. The germline gives CDR1 SGHAT, CDR2 FQNNGV. The CDR3 length is 16 residues. V trimming: 1 base; J trimming: 6 bases; junction bases outside the gene matches: 7. Written as DNA, the CDR3 is TGTGCCAGCAGCTTAGCCGCGACAGGGGGTGTCAATGAGCAGTTCTTC. It yields the protein CASSLAATGGVNEQFF.